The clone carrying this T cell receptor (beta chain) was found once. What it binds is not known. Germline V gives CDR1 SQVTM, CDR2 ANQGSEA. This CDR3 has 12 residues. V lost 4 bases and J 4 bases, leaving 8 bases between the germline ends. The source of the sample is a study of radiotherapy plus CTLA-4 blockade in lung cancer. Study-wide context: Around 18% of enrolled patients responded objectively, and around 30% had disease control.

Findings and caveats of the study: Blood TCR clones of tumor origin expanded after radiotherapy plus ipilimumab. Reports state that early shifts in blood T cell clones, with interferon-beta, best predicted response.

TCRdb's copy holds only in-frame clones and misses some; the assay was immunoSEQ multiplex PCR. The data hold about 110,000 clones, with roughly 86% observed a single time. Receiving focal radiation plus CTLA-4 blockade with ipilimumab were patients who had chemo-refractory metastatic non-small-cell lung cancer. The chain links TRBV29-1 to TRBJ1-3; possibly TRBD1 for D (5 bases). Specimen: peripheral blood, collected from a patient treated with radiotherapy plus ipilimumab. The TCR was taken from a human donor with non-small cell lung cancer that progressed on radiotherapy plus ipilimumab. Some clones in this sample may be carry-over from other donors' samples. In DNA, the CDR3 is TGCAGCGTTGGGCAGGGAGGAAACACCATATATTTT. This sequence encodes CSVGQGGNTIYF.